This passage covers 20 T cell receptor beta chains from one sample sequenced in a study of long-term antiretroviral therapy in people with HIV. It was version v3.0 of the immunoSEQ assay that was run at survey level. The method was immunoSEQ multiplex PCR; TCRdb's version includes in-frame clones alone and lacks a portion of them. The repertoire includes more than 30,000 clones, roughly 77% of them detected once, and about 3.2% sits in the top ten. Sequenced here: unsorted PBMCs, sampled 1.9 years after starting antiretroviral therapy. The receptors derive from a man aged 18 to 35 with HIV.

The chain employs TRBV5-5 and TRBJ1-5, with a possible D match to TRBD1 (5 bases). Germline CDR1 reads SGHKS; CDR2 reads YYEKEE (reference sequence). This CDR3 contains 15 residues. V was trimmed by 1 base and J by 2 bases, leaving 10 bases between them. This CDR3 reads CASSLTGAGNQPQHF. The CDR3 DNA follows: TGTGCCAGCAGCTTGACTGGGGCGGGCAATCAGCCCCAGCATTTT.

The chain employs TRBV2 and TRBJ2-1; the match to TRBD2 covers 13 bases. Germline lookup yields CDR1 SNHLY and CDR2 FYNNEI. V shed 6 bases, J shed 7 bases, and the junction held 6 bases outside the gene matches. The CDR3 consists of 15 residues. In nucleotides, the CDR3 is TGTGCCAGCAGACCACTAGCGGGGGGGAATAATGAGCAGTTCTTC. Amino acids: CASRPLAGGNNEQFF.

The chain is built from TRBV15 and TRBJ1-3, with no clear D. The CDR3 loop spans 17 amino acids. Trimming removed 0 bases from V and 0 bases from J, with 12 bases in between. Germline V gene sequence: CDR1 LNHNV, CDR2 YYDKDF (reference sequence). Written as DNA, the CDR3 is TGTGCCACCAGCAGAGATAACCGAGGCTACTCTGGAAACACCATATATTTT. It encodes CATSRDNRGYSGNTIYF. Based on the CDR3 plus reference TRBV15 and TRBJ1-3, the full variable domain is DAMVIQNPRYQVTQFGKPVTLSCSQTLNHNVMYWYQQKSSQAPKLLFHYYDKDFNNEADTPDNFQSRRPNTSFCFLDIRSPGLGDTAMYLCATSRDNRGYSGNTIYFGEGSWLTVV.

The chain joins TRBV18 to TRBJ2-5; 9 nucleotides align to TRBD2. Germline CDR1 is KGHSH and CDR2 is LQKENI. Unmatched junction bases numbered 4, after V lost 3 bases and J lost 5 bases. This CDR3 is built from 14 residues. The chain's CDR3 is CASSPGLASETQYF. In DNA, the CDR3 is TGTGCCAGCTCACCGGGACTAGCATCGGAGACCCAGTACTTC.

The chain joins TRBV9 to TRBJ2-7; TRBD1 is a possible D gene (6 bases). The CDR3 covers 16 residues. V was pared by 0 bases and J by 0 bases, with 13 bases between. Germline lookup yields CDR1 SGDLS and CDR2 YYNGEE. This CDR3 is CASSVARTAPSYEQYF. DNA for the CDR3: TGTGCCAGCAGCGTAGCTCGGACAGCTCCCTCCTACGAGCAGTACTTC.

The rearrangement uses TRBV7-3 and TRBJ2-6; the D is unclear. The CDR3 spans 15 residues. Germline loops: CDR1 SGHTA, CDR2 FQGTGA. V was shortened by 3 bases and J by 4 bases, with 10 bases between the two germline ends. The CDR3 nucleotides are TGTGCCAGCAGCTTTTCCATTCCAGGGGCCAACGTCCTGACTTTC. It codes for CASSFSIPGANVLTF.

The chain carries TRBV11-3 and TRBJ2-1; TRBD2 might be the D (6 bases). Germline CDR1 and CDR2: SGHNT and YENEEA. Trimming pared 3 bases from V and 0 bases from J, leaving 12 bases between. This CDR3 is 16 amino acids long. DNA of the CDR3: TGTGCCAGCAGCTTGGCGGGACCGAGCTCCTACAATGAGCAGTTCTTC. It specifies CASSLAGPSSYNEQFF.

The V and J genes are TRBV2 and TRBJ2-3, with D perhaps matching TRBD2 (5 bases). V was clipped by 4 bases and J by 2 bases, with 13 bases between them. Germline-derived CDR1 and CDR2 are SNHLY and FYNNEI. The CDR3 has 15 amino acids. CDR3 sequence reads: CASSALWGDTDTQYF. The CDR3 DNA sequence: TGTGCCAGCAGTGCTCTTTGGGGAGACACAGATACGCAGTATTTT.

The V call is TRBV28, the J call TRBJ2-7, with 8 bases lining up with TRBD2. The germline V gene encodes CDR1 MDHEN and CDR2 SYDVKM. The CDR3 has 12 amino acids. The junction had 6 bases not matched to a gene; V was cut back by 10 bases and J by 4 bases. This chain's CDR3 is CATGTRYYEQYV. The CDR3 coding sequence is TGTGCCACCGGGACTAGATATTACGAGCAGTACGTC.

The chain couples TRBV2 to TRBJ2-5; no reliable D call. The V end was cut by 5 bases, the J end by 0 bases, with 10 bases between. Per the germline V gene, CDR1 is SNHLY and CDR2 is FYNNEI. This CDR3 has 14 residues. CDR3 protein: CASSSQQYQETQYF. For the CDR3, the DNA is TGTGCCAGCAGTAGTCAGCAATACCAAGAGACCCAGTACTTC.

The chain uses TRBV6-5 and TRBJ1-1; D gene ambiguous. V dropped 2 bases and J dropped 4 bases, with 8 bases sitting between them. The germline V gene encodes CDR1 MNHEY and CDR2 SVGAGI. The CDR3 spans 13 residues. DNA of the CDR3: TGTGCCAGCAGTTACACCCAGAGCACTGAAGCTTTCTTT. It specifies CASSYTQSTEAFF.

The genes are TRBV9 and TRBJ2-3; 12 bases match TRBD2. The CDR3 sequence is 14 residues long. The J segment lost 3 bases and the V segment lost 6 bases, leaving 2 bases of the junction unmatched. CDR1 and CDR2 from the germline V gene are SGDLS and YYNGEE. The CDR3 sequence is CASNLAGGTDTQYF. As DNA, the CDR3 is TGTGCCAGCAACCTAGCGGGGGGGACAGATACGCAGTATTTT.

This clone was detected a few times. The chain links TRBV7-9 to TRBJ2-2; D gene unclear. The V gene's germline CDR1 is SEHNR and CDR2 FQNEAQ (reference sequence). The length of the CDR3 is 13 residues. Between the trimmed V and J ends, which lost 11 bases and 4 bases, there was a span of 14 bases. The CDR3 region has the DNA TGTGCCCACTCACCCCGGGCCACCGGGGAGCTGTTTTTT. Translated, it gives CAHSPRATGELFF.

This chain joins TRBV7-8 and TRBJ1-5, with D unresolved. Germline V gene sequence: CDR1 SGHVS, CDR2 FQNEAQ. The ends were cut back, 6 bases at V and 2 bases at J, with 8 bases in the middle. The CDR3 has 13 residues. The CDR3 sequence is CASSPPGNQPQHF. In DNA form, the CDR3 reads TGTGCCAGCAGTCCCCCGGGCAATCAGCCCCAGCATTTT. The complete variable domain, with remaining parts taken from reference TRBV7-8 and TRBJ1-5, reads GAGVSQSPRYKVAKRGQDVALRCDPISGHVSLFWYQQALGQGPEFLTYFQNEAQLDKSGLPSDRFFAERPEGSVSTLKIQRTQQEDSAVYLCASSPPGNQPQHFGDGTRLSIL.

This chain uses TRBV18 with TRBJ1-2, with D tentatively TRBD1 (5 bases). The CDR3 length is 14 residues. Trimming left V 3 bases short and J 2 bases short, with 10 bases between. Germline CDR1 reads KGHSH; CDR2 reads LQKENI. The CDR3 DNA reads TGTGCCAGCTCACCGGGGGGTACCAACTATGGCTACACCTTC. It specifies CASSPGGTNYGYTF.

The chain carries TRBV5-8 and TRBJ1-2; 9 positions match TRBD1. The CDR3 is made up of 16 amino acids. Germline V gene data show CDR1 as SGHTS and CDR2 as YDEGEE. V was clipped by 0 bases and J by 8 bases; unmatched bases: 11. The CDR3 DNA reads TGTGCCAGCAGCTTGGACAGGGGGCTTTCGCGGGGGGGCTACACCTTC. Translation gives CASSLDRGLSRGGYTF.

The chain recombines TRBV7-9 with TRBJ1-1; D is possibly TRBD1 (6 bases). Germline V gives CDR1 SEHNR, CDR2 FQNEAQ (reference sequence). V was cut by 5 bases and J by 14 bases, with 15 bases left in between. This CDR3 has 11 residues. CDR3 amino acids: CASSQGDICFF. CDR3 DNA sequence: TGTGCCAGCAGCCAAGGGGACATTTGCTTCTTT.

The V call is TRBV5-1, the J call TRBJ2-7; D gene ambiguous. Trimming stripped 3 bases from V and 6 bases from J, with 13 bases between. This CDR3 contains 13 residues. Germline V gives CDR1 SGHRS, CDR2 YFSETQ. The CDR3, as DNA: TGCGCCAGCAGCTCCGGACCAATCCGCGAGCAGTACTTC. Translated, it gives CASSSGPIREQYF.

This chain uses TRBV19 with TRBJ2-2; 12 bases fit TRBD2. The germline gives CDR1 LNHDA, CDR2 SQIVND (reference sequence). Germline trimming cut 9 bases from V and 4 bases from J; bases unmatched to any gene: 3. The CDR3 spans 14 residues. The CDR3 protein is CASRTSGVTGELFF. The CDR3 DNA is TGTGCCAGCAGGACTAGCGGGGTCACCGGGGAGCTGTTTTTT.

J is TRBJ2-5 and V is TRBV18, with 12 nucleotides matching TRBD2. Germline V gene lookup returns CDR1 KGHSH and CDR2 LQKENI. Unmatched junction bases numbered 7, after V lost 2 bases and J lost 9 bases. CDR3 size: 15 residues. In DNA, the CDR3 is TGTGCCAGCTCACCAGAGACTAGCGGGGGAGGGGCCCAGTACTTC. Amino acid sequence: CASSPETSGGGAQYF.